The 30 T cell receptor beta chains reported below all come from one sample, sequenced in a study of CD8+ T cells in alopecia areata. RNA was extracted and reverse transcribed into cDNA as the sequencing template. This table comes from immunoSEQ multiplex PCR, and its TCRdb copy is limited to in-frame clones, with some not included. This table holds about 200,000 clones, about three fifths found once. Treatment meaning: oral pan-JAK inhibitor, 5-10 mg twice daily. Source: CD4+ T cells sorted from blood, taken at week 24, from a patient treated with tofacitinib. The source of these receptors is a human donor with alopecia areata.

V gene TRBV7-2 combines with J gene TRBJ2-7; 7 bases map to TRBD2. The length of the CDR3 is 12 residues. After removal of 5 bases from V and 7 bases from J, the junction contained 5 bases not matched to a gene. CDR1 SGHTA and CDR2 FQGNSA come from the germline V gene. CDR3 region: CASSKTSFEQYF. In DNA form, the CDR3 reads TGTGCCAGCAGCAAGACTAGCTTTGAGCAGTACTTC.

The chain has TRBV4-3 and TRBJ1-2; no clear D gene. Trimming shortened V by 5 bases and J by 1 base, and 14 bases separated the two germline ends. This CDR3 contains 15 residues. Germline CDR1 reads LGHNA; CDR2 reads YSLEER. CDR3 protein: CASSESSGYNYGYTF. The CDR3 region has the DNA TGCGCCAGCAGCGAAAGTTCGGGGTATAACTATGGCTACACCTTC.

V gene TRBV6-1 combines with J gene TRBJ2-7; D not resolved. Deletions cut 4 bases from V and 5 bases from J, with 9 bases between. Germline V lookup: CDR1 MNHNS, CDR2 SASEGT. The CDR3 consists of 12 residues. The CDR3 coding sequence is TGTGCCAGCAGTGCAGAAAGCCACGAGCAGTACTTC. Its translation is CASSAESHEQYF.

As concerns this clone: Other DNA sequences in the sample encode the same CDR3. CDR3 residues: CAWSPGTAYEQYF. DNA of the CDR3: TGTGCCTGGAGTCCGGGGACAGCCTACGAGCAGTACTTC. This rearrangement joins TRBV30 to TRBJ2-7, with 7 bases matching TRBD1. The germline V gene encodes CDR1 GTSNPN and CDR2 SVGIG (reference sequence). V lost 2 bases, J lost 2 bases, and 3 bases stayed unmatched. There are 13 residues in the CDR3.

This clone was observed a few times. The chain recombines TRBV28 with TRBJ1-1; D remains unclear. This CDR3 is built from 14 residues. Trimming cost V 2 bases and J 6 bases, with 13 bases left between them. Germline-derived CDR1 and CDR2 are MDHEN and SYDVKM. The CDR3 reads CASSLGSVGAEAFF. As DNA, the CDR3 is TGTGCCAGCAGTTTAGGTTCGGTTGGGGCTGAAGCTTTCTTT.

The rearrangement links TRBV25-1 to TRBJ1-5, with a tentative D call TRBD1 (5 bases). The germline V gene encodes CDR1 MGHDK and CDR2 SYGVNS. The CDR3 has 14 amino acids. Trimming shortened V by 6 bases and J by 5 bases, and 14 bases separated the two germline ends. The CDR3 region has the DNA TGTGCCAGCAGACAATCGGGGGGAGATCAGCCCCAGCATTTT. It is translated as CASRQSGGDQPQHF.

Turning to this clone: This specimen includes other DNA sequences encoding the same CDR3. The chain has TRBV7-3 and TRBJ2-5; D is undetermined. The V gene lost 0 bases and the J gene lost 2 bases, with 7 bases spanning the gap. The CDR3 is made up of 14 amino acids. Germline CDR1 and CDR2: SGHTA and FQGTGA. The CDR3 here is CASSLTGGQETQYF. In DNA, the CDR3 is TGTGCCAGCAGCTTAACGGGTGGGCAAGAGACCCAGTACTTC. Using reference TRBV7-3 and TRBJ2-5 for the parts outside the CDR3, the full variable domain is GAGVSQTPSNKVTEKGKYVELRCDPISGHTALYWYRQSLGQGPEFLIYFQGTGAADDSGLPNDRFFAVRPEGSVSTLKIQRTERGDSAVYLCASSLTGGQETQYFGPGTRLLVL.

The chain recombines TRBV5-1 with TRBJ2-5; 7 nucleotides line up with TRBD1. Per the germline V gene, CDR1 is SGHRS and CDR2 is YFSETQ. V shed 3 bases and J 5 bases; nucleotides not matched to a gene: 4. CDR3 length equals 13 residues. For the CDR3, the DNA is TGCGCCAGCAGCTCGACAGGGACGGAGACCCAGTACTTC. This encodes CASSSTGTETQYF.

Only a few counts were recorded for this clone. The J gene is TRBJ1-1, the V gene TRBV30; no clear D. Trimming stripped 0 bases from V and 6 bases from J, with 17 bases between. Germline V gene data show CDR1 as GTSNPN and CDR2 as SVGIG (reference sequence). This CDR3 comprises 15 residues. In DNA, the CDR3 is TGTGCCTGGAGTGTAACCCTAATCGGGAGCGCTGAAGCTTTCTTT. Amino acid sequence: CAWSVTLIGSAEAFF. The full variable domain, its missing parts supplied by reference TRBV30 and TRBJ1-1, is SQTIHQWPATLVQPVGSPLSLECTVEGTSNPNLYWYRQAAGRGLQLLFYSVGIGQISSEVPQNLSASRPQDRQFILSSKKLLLSDSGFYLCAWSVTLIGSAEAFFGQGTRLTVV.

The chain uses TRBV20-1 and TRBJ2-5; D not certain. Germline CDR1 DFQATT, CDR2 SNEGSKA (reference sequence). This CDR3 has 11 amino acids. Deletions cut 5 bases from V and 2 bases from J, with 6 bases between. CDR3 sequence reads: CSAQNQETQYF. For the CDR3, the DNA is TGCAGTGCTCAGAATCAAGAGACCCAGTACTTC.

This sequence joins TRBV7-9 and TRBJ1-6; D unclear. The V and J ends lost 1 base and 9 bases respectively, with 7 bases between them. The CDR3 runs 13 residues. Germline V lookup: CDR1 SEHNR, CDR2 FQNEAQ (reference sequence). The CDR3, as DNA: TGTGCCAGCAGCTTAGGTCTCCTTTCACCCCTCCACTTT. Its protein is CASSLGLLSPLHF.

This rearrangement joins TRBV30 to TRBJ2-3; TRBD2 agrees at 7 bases. The CDR3 has 15 residues. The V gene's germline CDR1 is GTSNPN and CDR2 SVGIG (reference sequence). Trimming cost V 3 bases and J 2 bases; bases outside gene matches: 8. This CDR3 reads CAWSRASGTTDTQYF. The CDR3 DNA follows: TGTGCCTGGAGCAGGGCTAGCGGCACCACAGATACGCAGTATTTT.

J is TRBJ2-3 and V is TRBV29-1, with a tentative D call TRBD1 (6 bases). Germline CDR1 reads SQVTM; CDR2 reads ANQGSEA. Trimming took off 8 bases at V and 1 base at J, with 10 bases between the two ends. The CDR3 totals 12 residues. CDR3 bases: TGCAGCATTAGACAGGGCACAGATACGCAGTATTTT. It codes for CSIRQGTDTQYF.

This clone was seen a few times. J is TRBJ1-6 and V is TRBV30; D is perhaps TRBD1 (5 bases). There are 16 residues in the CDR3. CDR1 and CDR2 from the germline V gene are GTSNPN and SVGIG (reference sequence). The V and J ends lost 0 bases and 6 bases respectively, with 15 bases between them. CDR3 protein: CAWSVIGASSNSPLHF. Here the CDR3 DNA reads TGTGCCTGGAGTGTAATTGGGGCTTCCAGTAATTCACCCCTCCACTTT.

The J gene is TRBJ2-3, the V gene TRBV7-3; D is perhaps TRBD1 (7 bases). Between the trimmed V and J ends, which lost 5 bases and 2 bases, there was a span of 11 bases. From germline, CDR1 is SGHTA and CDR2 FQGTGA. The CDR3 sequence is 14 residues long. CDR3 sequence: CASSQGGVTDTQYF. CDR3 nucleotides: TGTGCCAGCAGCCAGGGGGGCGTCACAGATACGCAGTATTTT.

This sequence joins TRBV15 and TRBJ2-5; D remains unclear. The J call may be incorrect, as the DNA end agrees better with TRBJ2-7. Germline V gene data show CDR1 as LNHNV and CDR2 as YYDKDF (reference sequence). CDR3 length: 14 amino acids. CDR3 loop: CATSRDGSSYEQYF. The CDR3 DNA sequence: TGTGCCACCAGCAGAGATGGCAGCTCCTACGAGCAGTACTTC.

The chain employs TRBV15 and TRBJ1-1; no clear D. CDR3 length: 16 amino acids. V lost 0 bases to trimming and J lost 0 bases, with 11 bases between them. CDR1 is LNHNV, CDR2 YYDKDF, per germline (reference sequence). The CDR3 region is CATSRDRRLLNTEAFF. The DNA for the CDR3 is TGTGCCACCAGCAGAGATCGTAGGTTGTTGAACACTGAAGCTTTCTTT.

This clone was seen a handful of times. CDR3 sequence (DNA): TGTGCCAGCTCAAACAGGGAAAGAGTGGTTGATTCACCCCTCCACTTT. Its protein is CASSNRERVVDSPLHF. This chain connects TRBV18 to TRBJ1-6; perhaps TRBD1 as D (6 bases). The CDR3 sequence is 16 residues long. Trimming removed 5 bases from V and 8 bases from J, with 19 bases in between. Germline V gene lookup returns CDR1 KGHSH and CDR2 LQKENI.

The rearrangement links TRBV4-3 to TRBJ2-3; 9 bases are shared with TRBD2. The CDR3 consists of 18 residues. Germline CDR1 and CDR2: LGHNA and YSLEER. Trimming at V came to 2 bases and at J to 4 bases, leaving 13 bases not matched to a gene. The CDR3 DNA reads TGCGCCAGCAGCCAAAGACCACCGGGACTAGCCGTAGCAGATACGCAGTATTTT. Protein sequence: CASSQRPPGLAVADTQYF.

The chain couples TRBV30 to TRBJ1-4; D may be TRBD1 (6 bases). In germline, CDR1 is GTSNPN, CDR2 SVGIG (reference sequence). Trimming pared 4 bases from V and 5 bases from J, leaving 11 bases between. The CDR3 loop spans 13 amino acids. CDR3 nucleotide sequence: TGTGCCTGGAAGGGGGTCCGAAATGAAAAACTGTTTTTT. Encoded protein: CAWKGVRNEKLFF.

V is TRBV7-2 and J is TRBJ1-1; D is ambiguous. This CDR3 has 14 amino acids. V lost 0 bases and J 6 bases, leaving 11 bases between the germline ends. Germline values: CDR1 SGHTA, CDR2 FQGNSA. This CDR3 is CASSLAFVGAEAFF. Written as DNA, the CDR3 is TGTGCCAGCAGCTTAGCGTTTGTCGGGGCTGAAGCTTTCTTT.

This clone was counted only a few times. The rearrangement links TRBV5-1 to TRBJ2-7; TRBD1 matches at 8 bases. The CDR3 is made up of 14 amino acids. V trimming: 6 bases; J trimming: 0 bases; junction bases outside the gene matches: 5. CDR1 and CDR2 from the germline V gene are SGHRS and YFSETQ. The CDR3 sequence is CASTTGGNSYEQYF. DNA of the CDR3: TGCGCCAGCACTACAGGGGGGAACTCCTACGAGCAGTACTTC.

V is TRBV7-8 and J is TRBJ2-7, with no clear D. This CDR3 region has 12 residues. CDR1 is SGHVS, CDR2 FQNEAQ, per germline. The ends were cut back, 4 bases at V and 0 bases at J, with 4 bases in the middle. CDR3 bases: TGTGCCAGCAGCTCGAGCTCCTACGAGCAGTACTTC. Its protein is CASSSSSYEQYF. The complete variable domain, with remaining parts taken from reference TRBV7-8 and TRBJ2-7, reads GAGVSQSPRYKVAKRGQDVALRCDPISGHVSLFWYQQALGQGPEFLTYFQNEAQLDKSGLPSDRFFAERPEGSVSTLKIQRTQQEDSAVYLCASSSSSYEQYFGPGTRLTVT.

V and J are TRBV5-4 and TRBJ2-6; no definite D call. Trimming cost V 1 base and J 0 bases, with 14 bases left between them. The CDR3 totals 18 residues. The germline V gene has CDR1 SGHNT and CDR2 YYREEE (reference sequence). As DNA, the CDR3 is TGTGCCAGCAGCTTGAGTGCAGGTCGAACCTCTGGGGCCAACGTCCTGACTTTC. This translates into CASSLSAGRTSGANVLTF.

The chain has TRBV11-2 and TRBJ2-5; 8 bases match TRBD2. The germline gives CDR1 SGHAT, CDR2 FQNNGV. Unmatched junction bases numbered 4, after V lost 4 bases and J lost 3 bases. The CDR3 sequence is 14 residues long. The CDR3 protein is CASSSRGGKETQYF. The CDR3 DNA reads as TGTGCCAGCAGCTCCCGGGGGGGCAAAGAGACCCAGTACTTC. The full variable domain, completed using reference TRBV11-2 and TRBJ2-5, is EAGVAQSPRYKIIEKRQSVAFWCNPISGHATLYWYQQILGQGPKLLIQFQNNGVVDDSQLPKDRFSAERLKGVDSTLKIQPAKLEDSAVYLCASSSRGGKETQYFGPGTRLLVL.

The chain combines TRBV29-1 with TRBJ2-1; 11 bases line up with TRBD1. The CDR3 extends over 13 amino acids. Per germline, CDR1 SQVTM and CDR2 ANQGSEA. Trimming took 5 bases from V and 10 from J; bases not matched to a gene: 7. Written as DNA, the CDR3 is TGCAGCGTTCAAGGACAGGGGGCGGGAGAGCAGTTCTTC. Amino acid sequence: CSVQGQGAGEQFF.

About this clone: This CDR3 is also generated by other DNA sequences in the sample. The chain employs TRBV11-2 and TRBJ1-1, with TRBD1 as a possible D gene (6 bases). This CDR3 region has 13 residues. Trimming left V 5 bases short and J 3 bases short, with 10 bases between. The V gene's germline CDR1 is SGHAT and CDR2 FQNNGV. CDR3 in DNA: TGTGCCAGCAGCCTAGGGGGAGACACTGAAGCTTTCTTT. Its translation is CASSLGGDTEAFF.

This clone was seen a few times. The chain is built from TRBV12-5 and TRBJ2-3; 7 nucleotides match TRBD2. Germline V lookup: CDR1 LGHNT, CDR2 FRNRAP. The V and J ends lost 1 base and 4 bases, in that order; junction bases with no gene match: 5. The CDR3 runs 15 residues. As DNA, the CDR3 is TGTGCTAGTGGTTTGGGACTAGCCCCGCCAGATACGCAGTATTTT. Translated: CASGLGLAPPDTQYF.

The chain links TRBV11-3 to TRBJ1-2, with 7 bases that match TRBD1. The CDR3 is made up of 14 amino acids. The junction had 9 bases not matched to a gene; V was cut back by 7 bases and J by 4 bases. The germline V gene encodes CDR1 SGHNT and CDR2 YENEEA. The CDR3 spells CASTHDRDSYGYTF. CDR3 nucleotides: TGTGCCAGCACCCACGATAGGGACAGCTATGGCTACACCTTC.

This clone was found many times. The chain recombines TRBV5-1 with TRBJ2-1; TRBD2 matches 7 bases. The CDR3 has 16 residues. Germline V lookup: CDR1 SGHRS, CDR2 YFSETQ. Trimming cost V 0 bases and J 3 bases; bases outside gene matches: 6. This chain's CDR3 is CASSLEASGIYNEQFF. CDR3 coding DNA: TGCGCCAGCAGCTTGGAGGCTAGCGGAATCTACAATGAGCAGTTCTTC. Complete variable domain (other parts from reference TRBV5-1 and TRBJ2-1): KAGVTQTPRYLIKTRGQQVTLSCSPISGHRSVSWYQQTPGQGLQFLFEYFSETQRNKGNFPGRFSGRQFSNSRSEMNVSTLELGDSALYLCASSLEASGIYNEQFFGPGTRLTVL.